Presented here are 6 T cell receptor beta chains from one specimen sequenced in a study of beta chain features in type 1 diabetes. Study-level results: The study found moderately but significantly shorter TCRB CDR3s in all four CD4+ subsets of Type 1 diabetes patients.

Expressed TCRB transcripts were sequenced because the isolated RNA had all been reverse transcribed beforehand. TCRdb's copy holds only in-frame clones and misses some; the assay was immunoSEQ multiplex PCR. In the table there are 250,000 to 300,000 clones, about 23% of which are singletons. These receptors have no known antigen. The specimen was naive CD4+ T cells from blood. The receptors derive from a woman aged 25 to 39 with type 1 diabetes.

This clone was seen a handful of times. The gene calls are TRBV18 and TRBJ1-1; D not resolved. The CDR3 extends over 14 amino acids. V lost 0 bases and J lost 1, with 6 bases in between. Germline loops: CDR1 KGHSH, CDR2 LQKENI. This CDR3 reads CASSPPSGNTEAFF. The CDR3 nucleotides read TGTGCCAGCTCACCACCGTCAGGGAACACTGAAGCTTTCTTT.

This rearrangement joins TRBV5-4 to TRBJ1-1; 8 bases agree with TRBD1. Germline V gene lookup returns CDR1 SGHNT and CDR2 YYREEE (reference sequence). J lost 1 base, V lost 6 bases, and 5 bases had no gene match. The CDR3 is 14 amino acids. This CDR3 is CASNRQGSNTEAFF. The CDR3 nucleotides are TGTGCCAGCAACAGACAGGGGTCGAACACTGAAGCTTTCTTT. The full variable domain, rest sourced from reference TRBV5-4 and TRBJ1-1, is ETGVTQSPTHLIKTRGQQVTLRCSSQSGHNTVSWYQQALGQGPQFIFQYYREEENGRGNFPPRFSGLQFPNYSSELNVNALELDDSALYLCASNRQGSNTEAFFGQGTRLTVV.

This chain connects TRBV10-3 to TRBJ2-3, with D perhaps TRBD2 (5 bases). Per germline, CDR1 ENHRY and CDR2 SYGVKD. V was pared by 11 bases and J by 4 bases, with 16 bases between. The CDR3 is 13 amino acids. The CDR3 reads CAAQLGAADTQYF. CDR3 coding DNA: TGTGCCGCGCAGCTGGGAGCCGCAGATACGCAGTATTTT.

The sample holds a few counts of this clone. The V call is TRBV7-9, the J call TRBJ2-5, with TRBD2 matching over 8 bases. V was pared by 4 bases and J by 4 bases, with 5 bases of the junction left unmatched. The CDR3 runs 14 residues. CDR1 and CDR2 from the germline V gene are SEHNR and FQNEAQ (reference sequence). The CDR3 sequence: CASSWRGDTETQYF. The CDR3 DNA sequence: TGTGCCAGCAGCTGGCGGGGGGATACAGAGACCCAGTACTTC.

Only a few counts were recorded for this clone. The chain couples TRBV9 to TRBJ2-3; no reliable D call. The CDR3 runs to 15 residues. V was trimmed by 3 bases and J by 0 bases, leaving 11 bases between them. CDR1 SGDLS and CDR2 YYNGEE come from the germline V gene. In DNA form, the CDR3 reads TGTGCCAGCAGCGAGACTCCTACTAGCACAGATACGCAGTATTTT. This gives the protein CASSETPTSTDTQYF.

This clone has a handful of counts. V is TRBV7-3 and J is TRBJ1-1; maybe TRBD1 (5 bases). The V end was cut by 5 bases, the J end by 2 bases, with 9 bases between. The germline V gene encodes CDR1 SGHTA and CDR2 FQGTGA. The CDR3 spans 13 residues. CDR3 DNA sequence: TGTGCCAGCAGCCCGGGGGGAAACACTGAAGCTTTCTTT. The encoded protein is CASSPGGNTEAFF.